Detailed here is one TCR beta chain. The antigen remains undetermined. This entry is derived from a study of T cell responses to AZD1222 COVID-19 vaccine. Study at large: Timing groups of about 4 and about 12 weeks for second doses were pooled.

Here immunoSEQ multiplex PCR was the method, and the copy in TCRdb shows in-frame clones only, minus some. The sample consists of about 150,000 clones, about 90% of them appearing once. Study results and limitations: Vaccination with two AZD1222 doses was followed by a rise in Spike-specific TCR breadth and depth. Sampling that yielded the repertoires occurred only after the peak T cell response. Clonal diversity was possibly underestimated, and white British individuals and females predominated among donors.

Germline CDR1 reads MGHRA; CDR2 reads YSYEKL. V lost 1 base and J lost 4, with 13 bases in between. The CDR3 spans 15 residues. Sample: peripheral blood, taken on day 0 of AZD1222 vaccination. The chain is built from TRBV4-1 and TRBJ1-2, with TRBD1 as a possible D gene (5 bases). This receptor was identified in an adult in good health. CDR3 amino acids: CASSQGEGSSYGYTF. The CDR3 DNA is TGCGCCAGCAGCCAAGGAGAGGGGTCGAGCTATGGCTACACCTTC.